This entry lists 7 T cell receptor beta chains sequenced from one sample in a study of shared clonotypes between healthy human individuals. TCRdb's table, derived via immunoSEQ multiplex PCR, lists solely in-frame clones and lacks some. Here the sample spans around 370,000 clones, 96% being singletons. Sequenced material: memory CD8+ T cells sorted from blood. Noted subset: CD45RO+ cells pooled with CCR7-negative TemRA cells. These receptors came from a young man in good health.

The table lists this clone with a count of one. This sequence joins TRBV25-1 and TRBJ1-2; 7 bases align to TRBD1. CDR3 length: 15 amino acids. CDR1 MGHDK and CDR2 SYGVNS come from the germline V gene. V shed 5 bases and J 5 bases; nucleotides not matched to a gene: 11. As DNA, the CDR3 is TGTGCCAGCAGTCATCCCGGGACAGAACTGTATGGCTACACCTTC. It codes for CASSHPGTELYGYTF.

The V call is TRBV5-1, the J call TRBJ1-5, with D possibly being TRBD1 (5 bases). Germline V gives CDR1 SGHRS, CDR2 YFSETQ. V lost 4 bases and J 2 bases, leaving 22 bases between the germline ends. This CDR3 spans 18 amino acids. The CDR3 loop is CASSLKVAQDMGNQPQHF. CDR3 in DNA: TGCGCCAGCAGCCTCAAGGTAGCCCAGGACATGGGCAATCAGCCCCAGCATTTT.

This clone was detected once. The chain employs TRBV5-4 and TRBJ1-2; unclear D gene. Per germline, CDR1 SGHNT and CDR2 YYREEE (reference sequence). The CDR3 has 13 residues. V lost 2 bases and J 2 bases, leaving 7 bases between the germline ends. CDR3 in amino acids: CASSFRVNYGYTF. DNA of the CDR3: TGTGCCAGCAGCTTTAGGGTAAACTATGGCTACACCTTC.

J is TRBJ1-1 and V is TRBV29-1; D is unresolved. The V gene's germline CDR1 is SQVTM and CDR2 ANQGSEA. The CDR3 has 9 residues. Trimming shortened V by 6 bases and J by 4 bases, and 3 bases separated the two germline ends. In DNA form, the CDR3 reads TGCAGCGTAAGCACTGAAGCTTTCTTT. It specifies CSVSTEAFF.

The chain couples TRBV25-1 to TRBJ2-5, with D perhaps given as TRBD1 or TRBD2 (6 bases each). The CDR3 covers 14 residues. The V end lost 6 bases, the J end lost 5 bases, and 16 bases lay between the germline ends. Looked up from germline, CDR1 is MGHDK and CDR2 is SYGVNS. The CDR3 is CASSILGGAETQYF. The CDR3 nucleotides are TGTGCCAGCAGCATCCTCGGGGGCGCCGAGACCCAGTACTTC. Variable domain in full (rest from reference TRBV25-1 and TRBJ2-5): EADIYQTPRYLVIGTGKKITLECSQTMGHDKMYWYQQDPGMELHLIHYSYGVNSTEKGDLSSESTVSRIRTEHFPLTLESARPSHTSQYLCASSILGGAETQYFGPGTRLLVL.

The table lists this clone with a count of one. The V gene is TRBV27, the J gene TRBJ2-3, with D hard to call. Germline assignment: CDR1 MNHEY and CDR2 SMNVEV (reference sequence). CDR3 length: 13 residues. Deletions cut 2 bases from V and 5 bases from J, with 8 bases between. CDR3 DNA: TGTGCCAGCAGTTTAACAGCCAGAGATACGCAGTATTTT. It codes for CASSLTARDTQYF.

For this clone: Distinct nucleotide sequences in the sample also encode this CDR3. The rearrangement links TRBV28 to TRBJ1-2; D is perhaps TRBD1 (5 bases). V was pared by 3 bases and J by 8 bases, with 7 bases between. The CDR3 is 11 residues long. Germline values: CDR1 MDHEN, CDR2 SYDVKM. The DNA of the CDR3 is TGTGCCAGCAGTTTCCAGGGAGGCTACACCTTC. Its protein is CASSFQGGYTF.